This T cell receptor beta chain was retrieved from a study of identical twins. Study results and limitations: Out-of-frame alpha sequences common to twins were enriched for low generation probability.

Only a few counts were recorded for this clonotype. The antigen is undetermined. A universal primer binding site was introduced by template switching. The final cDNA contained unique molecular identifiers. Via MiXCR, TCRdb re-called the 5' RACE reads, giving one row per CDR3 protein. The table lists around 1.7 million distinct CDR3 sequences, less than 40% of them singletons. V lost 4 bases and J 5 bases, leaving 11 bases between the germline ends. Germline CDR1 and CDR2: ENHRY and SYGVKD. CDR3 length: 13 amino acids. Everyone who donated was a healthy Caucasian. The gene calls are TRBV10-3 and TRBJ1-1; a possible D gene is TRBD1 (6 bases). The sample taken for sequencing was cord blood. The TCR was taken from a newborn girl in good health. The CDR3 loop reads CAISAGEETEAFF. The CDR3 coding sequence is TGTGCCATCAGTGCAGGGGAGGAAACTGAAGCTTTCTTT.